This is a list of T cell receptor beta chains from one sample in a study of cytomegalovirus exposure and HLA in healthy donors. Measured with immunoSEQ multiplex PCR; TCRdb has only the in-frame clones, and not every one. The data contain around 180,000 clones, around 79% of them seen just once; the ten biggest clones take up roughly 0.5%. The sample comprised PBMCs. The source of these receptors is a woman between 45 and 65 years old in good health and CMV-seronegative. CDR3s include the opening cysteine and the closing phenylalanine or tryptophan. D genes are given only for firm matches. The size field is filled for only some rows; it gives once, few, many or a size class.

NA	NA	TRBV2	TRBJ2-1	TGTGCCAGCGCCGGGACTGCTTGGTTCTTC	CASAGTAWFF
NA	NA	TRBV27	TRBJ1-4	TGTGCCAGCAGTTTATCGCGGCCTAATGAAAAACTGTTTTTT	CASSLSRPNEKLFF
NA	NA	TRBV28	TRBJ2-7	TGTGCCAGCAGTCCGCCGCGAGGGTACGAGCAGTACTTC	CASSPPRGYEQYF
TRBD2	NA	TRBV11-2	TRBJ2-7	TGTGCCAGCAGCTTGGGACTAGCCCCTGTCTACGAGCAGTACTTC	CASSLGLAPVYEQYF
NA	NA	TRBV5-4	TRBJ1-1	TGTGCCAGCAGCTTACCGGGAACGGCTGAAGCTTTCTTT	CASSLPGTAEAFF
NA	NA	TRBV11-3	TRBJ1-3	TGTGCCAGCAGTAACGGACAGGGAAACACCATATATTTT	CASSNGQGNTIYF
NA	NA	TRBV11-2	TRBJ2-2	TGTGCCAGCAGCTGGGGAGACGTGGTTACCGGGGAGCTGTTTTTT	CASSWGDVVTGELFF
NA	once	TRBV19	TRBJ2-7	TGTGCCAGTAGCCAAGCCCCATACGAGCAGTACTTC	CASSQAPYEQYF
NA	NA	TRBV28	TRBJ1-4	TGTGCCAGCAGTTTCGAGGGAAATGAAAAACTGTTTTTT	CASSFEGNEKLFF
TRBD1	NA	TRBV6-1	TRBJ1-2	TGTGCCAGCAGTGCCTGGACAGGGGGCTATGGCTACACCTTC	CASSAWTGGYGYTF
NA	few	TRBV5-1	TRBJ2-7	TGCGCCAGCAATAATGACCAGGGCGTCGGGCAGTACTTC	CASNNDQGVGQYF
TRBD1	NA	TRBV19	TRBJ2-5	TGTGCCAGTCGAGGGGGCCCCGAGACCCAGTACTTC	CASRGGPETQYF
TRBD1	NA	TRBV7-2	TRBJ2-1	TGTGCCAGCAGCTTCAGACAGGGTAGAACCTACAATGAGCAGTTCTTC	CASSFRQGRTYNEQFF
TRBD2	NA	TRBV7-8	TRBJ2-1	TGTGCCAGCAGCATCCTAGCGGGAGTGCGTAATGAGCAGTTCTTC	CASSILAGVRNEQFF
TRBD1	NA	TRBV5-6	TRBJ1-1	TGTGCCAGCGCATCGACAGGGAGAAACACTGAAGCTTTCTTT	CASASTGRNTEAFF
NA	few	TRBV5-5	TRBJ2-7	TGTGCCAGCAGCTTAAGGAGGAGCTCCTACGAGCAGTACTTC	CASSLRRSSYEQYF
TRBD2	NA	TRBV9	TRBJ2-1	TGTGCCAGCAGCGTAGGGTTCAGGACTAGCGGGCTGAGTGGTGAGCAGTTCTTC	CASSVGFRTSGLSGEQFF
NA	NA	TRBV13	TRBJ2-5	TGTGCCAGCAGCTTAGATCCTAGAAAAGAGACCCAGTACTTC	CASSLDPRKETQYF
TRBD2	NA	TRBV6-1	TRBJ2-7	TGTGCCAGCAGTGTCCTAGCGGGAGAATCCTACGAGCAGTACTTC	CASSVLAGESYEQYF
NA	NA	TRBV7-2	TRBJ1-3	TGTGCCAGCAGCCTGCTCTTTCTTTCGGGCTCTGGAAACACCATATATTTT	CASSLLFLSGSGNTIYF
NA	NA	TRBV27	TRBJ1-4	TGTGCCAGCAGTTTAAAGAGGGCAACTAATGAAAAACTGTTTTTT	CASSLKRATNEKLFF
NA	NA	TRBV25-1	TRBJ1-2	TGTGCCAGCAGAGGAACAGGGACCGGCGGCTACACCTTC	CASRGTGTGGYTF
NA	NA	TRBV28	TRBJ2-2	TGTGCCAGCAGTTCCAGCACCGGGGAGCTGTTTTTT	CASSSSTGELFF
TRBD2	NA	TRBV5-1	TRBJ2-2	TGCGCCAGCAGTGGGGGACTAGGAACCGGGGAGCTGTTTTTT	CASSGGLGTGELFF
NA	NA	TRBV5-1	TRBJ1-5	TGCGCCAGCAGCTTGTGGGGAGGCGACAATCAGCCCCAGCATTTT	CASSLWGGDNQPQHF
TRBD2	NA	TRBV5-4	TRBJ2-3	TGTGCCAGCAGCTTCCCTAGCGGGAGTCTGGCTGATACGCAGTATTTT	CASSFPSGSLADTQYF
NA	NA	TRBV20-1	TRBJ2-1	TGCAGTGCCACCTCTCAGGGGGAGCAGTTCTTC	CSATSQGEQFF
TRBD1	NA	TRBV7-8	TRBJ1-4	TGTGCCAGCAGCTTGACCAGGGGGAGGCTTAATGAAAAACTGTTTTTT	CASSLTRGRLNEKLFF
NA	NA	TRBV15	TRBJ2-1	TGTGCCACCAGCAGAGATTTCGGAGCTTACAATGAGCAGTTCTTC	CATSRDFGAYNEQFF
NA	NA	TRBV10-1	TRBJ2-2	TGCGCCAGCAGTGGGGCCAGTTTCGGAGGCTCCGGGGAGCTGTTTTTT	CASSGASFGGSGELFF
TRBD1	NA	TRBV5-1	TRBJ2-2	TGCGCCAGCACCGGGACAGGGGTCAACCAGCCCGCGAACACCGGGGAGCTGTTTTTT	CASTGTGVNQPANTGELFF
TRBD2	NA	TRBV29-1	TRBJ2-1	TGCAGCGTAGACGACACGGGACTAGCATGGGAGCAGTTCTTC	CSVDDTGLAWEQFF
TRBD2	NA	TRBV28	TRBJ2-7	TGTGCCAGCAGGACAGCGGGAGGGGACGAGCAGTACTTC	CASRTAGGDEQYF
TRBD1	once	TRBV2	TRBJ2-3	TGTGCCAGCTGGAGGGACAGGGCAGATACGCAGTATTTT	CASWRDRADTQYF
TRBD1	NA	TRBV19	TRBJ1-2	TGTGCCAGTAGCTACAGGGGGTGGGTCTATGGCTACACCTTC	CASSYRGWVYGYTF
NA	NA	TRBV28	TRBJ1-1	TGTGCCAGCAGCCGAGGGGGGGCGACGGTCACTGAAGCTTTCTTT	CASSRGGATVTEAFF
NA	NA	TRBV9	TRBJ2-1	TGTGCCAGCAGCGTCAGACAGATCCAGAATGAGCAGTTCTTC	CASSVRQIQNEQFF
NA	NA	TRBV11-2	TRBJ2-7	TGTGCCAGCAGCTTTCTACCAGGGGACGAGCAGTACTTC	CASSFLPGDEQYF
NA	NA	TRBV5-4	TRBJ1-1	TGTGCCAGCAGCTTGAGACACCGGATGAACACTGAAGCTTTCTTT	CASSLRHRMNTEAFF
TRBD1	once	TRBV5-1	TRBJ1-1	TGCGCCAGCAGCTTGGGAGACAGGGGGGTTGAAGCTTTCTTT	CASSLGDRGVEAFF
NA	NA	TRBV14	TRBJ1-3	TGTGCCAGCAGCCAAGTAGGAGACTCTGGAAACACCATATATTTT	CASSQVGDSGNTIYF
NA	few	TRBV7-9	TRBJ1-2	TGTGCCAGCAGTGGGTGGAACAGAGAGGGACACGGTTTGGGCTACACCTTC	CASSGWNREGHGLGYTF
TRBD1	once	TRBV10-3	TRBJ2-7	TGTGCCATCTCAACCCAGGGGGACAGGGGGGGCTACGAGCAGTACTTC	CAISTQGDRGGYEQYF
NA	NA	TRBV5-1	TRBJ2-1	TGCGCCAGCAGCCCCCGGGGGTTCAGCTCCTACAATGAGCAGTTCTTC	CASSPRGFSSYNEQFF
TRBD1	NA	TRBV27	TRBJ1-5	TGTGCCAGCAGTCACAGGGGGAACAATCAGCCCCAGCATTTT	CASSHRGNNQPQHF
NA	once	TRBV11-2	TRBJ2-3	TGTGCCAGCAGCTTAGGGTCCCCAGTCACAGATACGCAGTATTTT	CASSLGSPVTDTQYF
TRBD2	NA	TRBV10-2	TRBJ2-3	TGCGCCAGCAGTGAGGGCCCTGGGTCGAGCGGGAGTCACCGGCAAGATACGCAGTATTTT	CASSEGPGSSGSHRQDTQYF
TRBD2	NA	TRBV4-1	TRBJ2-1	TGCGCCAGCACGCCTAGCGGTTACAATGAGCAGTTCTTC	CASTPSGYNEQFF
NA	NA	TRBV5-4	TRBJ2-3	TGTGCCAGCAGCGGGCAGGGGTCCGCAGATACGCAGTATTTT	CASSGQGSADTQYF
NA	NA	TRBV19	TRBJ1-5	TGTGCCAGTAGTATTGCGGGAGAGGGGAAACAGCCCCAGCATTTT	CASSIAGEGKQPQHF
NA	NA	TRBV9	TRBJ1-4	TGTGCCAGCAGCGTAGATCCGGGGAGGAAACTGTTTTTT	CASSVDPGRKLFF
TRBD2	few	TRBV6-5	TRBJ2-2	TGTGCCAGCAGGACGGGAGCGGGGACCGGGGAGCTGTTTTTT	CASRTGAGTGELFF
TRBD2	NA	TRBV30	TRBJ2-7	TGTGCCTGGAGCGTGGGAGGGTTGTCCTACGAGCAGTACTTC	CAWSVGGLSYEQYF